Below, 20 T cell receptor beta chains from the same sample are listed, as sequenced in a study of blood T cell repertoires in COVID-19. The assay was immunoSEQ multiplex PCR, and TCRdb's table has in-frame clones only and misses some. The repertoire holds hundreds of thousands of clones, with 65% to 85% as singletons. The sequencing input was peripheral blood. The receptors come from a man at least 80 years old with acute or convalescent COVID-19.

The gene calls are TRBV6-5 and TRBJ1-2; no clear D. The CDR3 contains 12 residues. The germline gives CDR1 MNHEY, CDR2 SVGAGI. The ends were cut back, 7 bases at V and 8 bases at J, with 14 bases in the middle. The CDR3 DNA follows: TGTGCCAGCACTAACCTAGGTGAAGGCTACACCTTC. Translating gives CASTNLGEGYTF.

This clone was observed once. This chain uses TRBV28 with TRBJ2-7; 8 bases line up with TRBD1. CDR1 is MDHEN, CDR2 SYDVKM, per germline. This CDR3 region has 15 residues. Trimming took 6 bases from V and 0 from J; bases not matched to a gene: 7. CDR3 residues: CASSSTGGPSYEQYF. The DNA of the CDR3 is TGTGCCAGCAGCTCAACAGGGGGACCCTCCTACGAGCAGTACTTC. Variable domain in full (rest from reference TRBV28 and TRBJ2-7): DVKVTQSSRYLVKRTGEKVFLECVQDMDHENMFWYRQDPGLGLRLIYFSYDVKMKEKGDIPEGYSVSREKKERFSLILESASTNQTSMYLCASSSTGGPSYEQYFGPGTRLTVT.

The chain joins TRBV6-6 to TRBJ1-1, with no clear D. Germline-derived CDR1 and CDR2 are MNHNY and SVGAGI (reference sequence). The CDR3 is made up of 13 amino acids. Trimming took off 5 bases at V and 1 base at J, with 8 bases between the two ends. CDR3 protein: CASSGLANTEAFF. CDR3 in DNA: TGTGCCAGCAGTGGACTCGCGAACACTGAAGCTTTCTTT.

This clone was seen just once. The chain carries TRBV3-1 (or the pseudogene TRBV3-2) and TRBJ2-7; 9 bases are shared with TRBD1. CDR1 is LGHDT and CDR2 is YNNKEL in the germline V gene (reference sequence). The length of the CDR3 is 15 residues. The J segment lost 6 bases and the V segment lost 0 bases, leaving 6 bases of the junction unmatched. CDR3 sequence: CASSQDRGQGGEQYF. The CDR3 nucleotides are TGTGCCAGCAGCCAAGATAGGGGACAGGGCGGCGAGCAGTACTTC.

There are a few counts of this clone. J is TRBJ2-7 and V is TRBV5-1; 11 nucleotides line up with TRBD1. The CDR3 spans 15 residues. Trimming removed 4 bases from V and 6 bases from J; junction bases left unmatched: 9. Germline-derived CDR1 and CDR2 are SGHRS and YFSETQ. This CDR3 reads CASSPGQGARREQYF. Written as DNA, the CDR3 is TGCGCCAGCAGCCCAGGACAGGGGGCGCGTCGCGAGCAGTACTTC.

The chain links TRBV7-9 to TRBJ2-7; perhaps TRBD1 as D (5 bases). The V gene lost 5 bases and the J gene lost 2 bases, with 13 bases spanning the gap. The CDR3 runs to 14 residues. Per germline, CDR1 SEHNR and CDR2 FQNEAQ (reference sequence). CDR3 protein: CASSAPGHTYEQYF. CDR3 bases: TGTGCCAGCAGCGCACCCGGACATACCTACGAGCAGTACTTC.

The table lists this clone with a few counts. The chain carries TRBV15 and TRBJ2-1; 8 nucleotides agree with TRBD1. Germline CDR1 LNHNV, CDR2 YYDKDF (reference sequence). The V and J ends lost 2 bases and 12 bases, in that order; junction bases with no gene match: 9. The CDR3 runs to 14 residues. The CDR3 loop is CATSRTGQGTGQFF. In DNA form, the CDR3 reads TGTGCCACCAGCAGAACTGGACAGGGAACGGGGCAGTTCTTC. Supplemented by reference TRBV15 and TRBJ2-1, the full variable domain reads DAMVIQNPRYQVTQFGKPVTLSCSQTLNHNVMYWYQQKSSQAPKLLFHYYDKDFNNEADTPDNFQSRRPNTSFCFLDIRSPGLGDTAMYLCATSRTGQGTGQFFGPGTRLTVL.

The CDR3 reads CATSESTSGSTKNIQYF. The DNA of the CDR3 is TGTGCCACCAGTGAATCCACTAGCGGGAGTACCAAAAACATTCAGTACTTC. V usage is TRBV24-1 and J usage is TRBJ2-4; the match to TRBD2 covers 11 bases. The CDR3 extends over 17 amino acids. CDR1 KGHDR and CDR2 SFDVKD come from the germline V gene. With 4 bases clipped from V and 2 bases from J, the junction kept 6 bases outside the gene matches.

V usage is TRBV19 and J usage is TRBJ2-6, with 10 nucleotides matching TRBD1. The length of the CDR3 is 18 residues. V dropped 5 bases and J dropped 0; count of bases not matched to a gene: 7. Germline CDR1 and CDR2: LNHDA and SQIVND (reference sequence). CDR3 residues: CASSLAGQGSSGANVLTF. The CDR3 coding sequence is TGTGCCAGTAGTTTGGCGGGACAGGGGAGCTCTGGGGCCAACGTCCTGACTTTC.

This clone has just one count. The CDR3 loop is CASSPQELARVYNEQFF. The CDR3 DNA reads as TGTGCCAGCAGCCCACAGGAACTAGCGCGCGTCTACAATGAGCAGTTCTTC. The chain employs TRBV4-2 and TRBJ2-1; 7 nucleotides align to TRBD2. The CDR3 consists of 17 residues. Germline V gene data show CDR1 as LGHNA and CDR2 as YNFKEQ. Germline trimming cut 4 bases from V and 3 bases from J; bases unmatched to any gene: 12.

The J gene is TRBJ2-3, the V gene TRBV19; 7 bases align to TRBD1. Trimming removed 3 bases from V and 0 bases from J; junction bases left unmatched: 3. The germline V gene encodes CDR1 LNHDA and CDR2 SQIVND (reference sequence). The CDR3 runs 15 residues. The CDR3 is CASSIRQGSTDTQYF. DNA of the CDR3: TGTGCCAGTAGTATTCGACAGGGAAGCACAGATACGCAGTATTTT.

The V and J genes are TRBV6-1 and TRBJ1-3; weak D call: TRBD1 (6 bases). V was pared by 2 bases and J by 4 bases, with 9 bases between. Germline V CDR1 and CDR2: MNHNS, SASEGT. The CDR3 totals 14 residues. The chain's CDR3 is CASSEQGFGNTIYF. The CDR3 DNA is TGTGCCAGCAGTGAACAGGGGTTCGGAAACACCATATATTTT.

The chain recombines TRBV5-1 with TRBJ2-4; D may be TRBD1 (6 bases). This CDR3 is 15 amino acids long. CDR1 and CDR2 (germline): SGHRS, YFSETQ. Trimming cost V 5 bases and J 6 bases, with 18 bases left between them. The CDR3 region is CASSRATGLGNIQYF. For the CDR3, the DNA is TGCGCCAGCAGTCGCGCTACAGGGTTGGGAAACATTCAGTACTTC.

This clone was seen a handful of times. The chain employs TRBV27 and TRBJ2-1; D is possibly TRBD1 (5 bases). The CDR3 contains 14 residues. The germline V gene encodes CDR1 MNHEY and CDR2 SMNVEV (reference sequence). The V end was cut by 7 bases, the J end by 1 base, with 11 bases between. The DNA of the CDR3 is TGTGCCAGCAAAAGACAGTCTTCCTACAATGAGCAGTTCTTC. Translated, it gives CASKRQSSYNEQFF.

The table lists this clone with a few counts. This chain connects TRBV2 to TRBJ1-2, with D unresolved. This CDR3 is 15 amino acids long. Trimming shortened V by 2 bases and J by 2 bases, and 12 bases separated the two germline ends. Germline assignment: CDR1 SNHLY and CDR2 FYNNEI. This CDR3 reads CASSERREANYGYTF. In DNA, the CDR3 is TGTGCCAGCAGTGAAAGGAGGGAAGCGAACTATGGCTACACCTTC. The variable domain in full, with the rest retrieved from reference TRBV2 and TRBJ1-2, is EPEVTQTPSHQVTQMGQEVILRCVPISNHLYFYWYRQILGQKVEFLVSFYNNEISEKSEIFDDQFSVERPDGSNFTLKIRSTKLEDSAMYFCASSERREANYGYTFGSGTRLTVV.

The CDR3 nucleotides read TGTGCCAGCAGGGGGACAGGGTTCGGCTATGGCTACACCTTC. It codes for CASRGTGFGYGYTF. V gene TRBV28 combines with J gene TRBJ1-2, with 9 nucleotides matching TRBD1. The CDR3 covers 14 residues. Germline V CDR1 and CDR2: MDHEN, SYDVKM. V trimming: 6 bases; J trimming: 4 bases; junction bases outside the gene matches: 6.

V gene TRBV5-6 combines with J gene TRBJ1-5; 7 positions match TRBD1. The CDR3 runs 14 residues. Germline lookup yields CDR1 SGHDT and CDR2 YYEEEE. Trimming at V came to 4 bases and at J to 4 bases, leaving 5 bases not matched to a gene. The CDR3 loop reads CASSRGQTNQPQHF. The CDR3 bases are TGTGCCAGCAGCCGGGGACAGACAAATCAGCCCCAGCATTTT.

Regarding this clone: The same CDR3 is also encoded by other DNA sequences in this sample. The chain links TRBV5-1 to TRBJ2-7; 11 nucleotides match TRBD2. V gave up 5 bases and J gave up 4 bases; unmatched junction bases: 5. Germline lookup yields CDR1 SGHRS and CDR2 YFSETQ. The CDR3 covers 14 residues. CDR3 nucleotide sequence: TGCGCCAGCAGTCCTACTAGCGGGAGTTACGAGCAGTACTTC. Its translation: CASSPTSGSYEQYF.

The chain combines TRBV13 with TRBJ1-6, with D possibly TRBD1 on 5 matching bases. The germline V gene encodes CDR1 PRHDT and CDR2 FYEKMQ (reference sequence). V was trimmed by 5 bases and J by 9 bases, leaving 11 bases between them. CDR3 length: 13 amino acids. CDR3 sequence: CASSGGLGSPLHF. The CDR3 nucleotides are TGTGCCAGCAGCGGGGGACTAGGTTCACCCCTCCACTTT.

This rearrangement joins TRBV28 to TRBJ2-7; D perhaps matches TRBD2 (5 bases). Between the trimmed V and J ends, which lost 5 bases and 2 bases, there was a span of 16 bases. The CDR3 runs to 15 residues. Per the germline V gene, CDR1 is MDHEN and CDR2 is SYDVKM. For the CDR3, the DNA is TGTGCCAGCAGTCCTCAAGATTACGGGGCCTACGAGCAGTACTTC. It encodes CASSPQDYGAYEQYF.